The sequence of this T cell receptor beta chain was determined in a study of blood T cell repertoires in COVID-19. Study-wide background: Sample material is recorded as cDNA or gDNA derived from T cells, B-cell-depleted T cells, or PBMCs.

Profiling relied on immunoSEQ multiplex PCR, and the TCRdb table lists in-frame clones only, not all of them. The sample contains about 330,000 clones, approximately 88% of which appear only once. Per the germline V gene, CDR1 is SGHRS and CDR2 is YFSETQ. The junction had 5 bases not matched to a gene; V was cut back by 1 base and J by 4 bases. This CDR3 region has 15 residues. Material: peripheral blood. This chain links TRBV5-1 with TRBJ2-1; 7 bases are a match to TRBD2. The sequence was obtained from a young man with COVID-19, enrolled during active disease. This CDR3 is CASSLRGGEYNEQFF. The CDR3 nucleotides read TGCGCCAGCAGCTTGCGCGGGGGAGAATACAATGAGCAGTTCTTC.